This T cell receptor (beta chain) derives from a study of T cells in localized non-small cell lung cancer. V dropped 4 bases and J dropped 5; count of bases not matched to a gene: 7. The CDR3 contains 14 residues. The germline gives CDR1 SGHRS, CDR2 YFSETQ. Only in-frame clones appear in the TCRdb table, and some are missing; sequencing was by immunoSEQ multiplex PCR. This sample has 25,000 to 30,000 clones, with roughly 90% found just once. The V and J genes are TRBV5-1 and TRBJ1-1; the match to TRBD1 covers 8 bases. This specimen was peripheral blood mononuclear cells, taken before any cancer treatment. The TCR originated in a woman aged 35 to 70 with stage III lung adenocarcinoma. The CDR3 nucleotides are TGCGCCAGCAGCATCGGGACAGGTCGGACTGAAGCTTTCTTT. This codes for CASSIGTGRTEAFF.